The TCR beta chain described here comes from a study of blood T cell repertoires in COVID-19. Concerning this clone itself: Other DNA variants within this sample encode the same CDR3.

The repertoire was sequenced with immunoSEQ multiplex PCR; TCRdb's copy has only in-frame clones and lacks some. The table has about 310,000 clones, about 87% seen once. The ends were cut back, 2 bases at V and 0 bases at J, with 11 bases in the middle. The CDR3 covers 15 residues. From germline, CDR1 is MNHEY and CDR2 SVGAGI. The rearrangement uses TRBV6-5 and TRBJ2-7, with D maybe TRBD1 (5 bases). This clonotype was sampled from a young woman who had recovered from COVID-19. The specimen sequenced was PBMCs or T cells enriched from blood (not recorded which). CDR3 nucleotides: TGTGCCAGCAGTTACAGTAGGGGCAGCTCCTACGAGCAGTACTTC. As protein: CASSYSRGSSYEQYF.